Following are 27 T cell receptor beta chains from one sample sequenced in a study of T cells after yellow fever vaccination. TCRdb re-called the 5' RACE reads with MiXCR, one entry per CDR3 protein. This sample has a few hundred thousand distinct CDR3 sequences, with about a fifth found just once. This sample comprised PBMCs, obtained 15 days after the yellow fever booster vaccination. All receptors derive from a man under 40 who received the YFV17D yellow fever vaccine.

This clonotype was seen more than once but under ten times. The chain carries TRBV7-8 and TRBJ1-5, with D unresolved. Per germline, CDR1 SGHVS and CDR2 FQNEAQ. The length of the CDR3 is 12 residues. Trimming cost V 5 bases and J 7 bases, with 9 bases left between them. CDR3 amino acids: CASSRGYQPQHF. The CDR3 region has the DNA TGTGCCAGCAGCCGAGGGTACCAGCCCCAGCATTTT.

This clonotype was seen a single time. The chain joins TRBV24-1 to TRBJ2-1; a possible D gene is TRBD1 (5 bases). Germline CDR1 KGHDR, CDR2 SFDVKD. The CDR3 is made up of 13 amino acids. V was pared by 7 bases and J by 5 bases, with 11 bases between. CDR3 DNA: TGTGCCACCAGCAAGACAGTAGACAATGAGCAGTTCTTC. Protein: CATSKTVDNEQFF.

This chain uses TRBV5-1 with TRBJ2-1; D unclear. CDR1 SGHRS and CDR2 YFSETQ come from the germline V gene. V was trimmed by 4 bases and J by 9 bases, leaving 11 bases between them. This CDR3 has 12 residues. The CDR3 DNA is TGCGCCAGCAGCCTAAGTGGAGCTGAGCAGTTCTTC. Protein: CASSLSGAEQFF. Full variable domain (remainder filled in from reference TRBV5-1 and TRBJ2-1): KAGVTQTPRYLIKTRGQQVTLSCSPISGHRSVSWYQQTPGQGLQFLFEYFSETQRNKGNFPGRFSGRQFSNSRSEMNVSTLELGDSALYLCASSLSGAEQFFGPGTRLTVL.

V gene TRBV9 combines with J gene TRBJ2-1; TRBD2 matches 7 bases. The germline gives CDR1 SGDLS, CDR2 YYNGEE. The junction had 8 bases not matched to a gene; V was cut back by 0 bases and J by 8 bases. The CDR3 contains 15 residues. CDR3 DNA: TGTGCCAGCAGCGTAGAGGGACTATCTTTCGATGAGCAGTTCTTC. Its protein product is CASSVEGLSFDEQFF.

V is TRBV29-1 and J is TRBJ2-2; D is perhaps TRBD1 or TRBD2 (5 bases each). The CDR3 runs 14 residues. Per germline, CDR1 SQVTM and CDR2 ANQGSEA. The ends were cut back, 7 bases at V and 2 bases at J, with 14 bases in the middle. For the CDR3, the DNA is TGCAGCGCCGCCAAGTGGGACAACACCGGGGAGCTGTTTTTT. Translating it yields CSAAKWDNTGELFF.

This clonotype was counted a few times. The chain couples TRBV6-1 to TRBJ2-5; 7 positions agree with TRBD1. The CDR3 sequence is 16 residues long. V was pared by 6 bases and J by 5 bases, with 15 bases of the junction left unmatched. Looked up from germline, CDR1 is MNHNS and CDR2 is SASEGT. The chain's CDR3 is CASRNPPGTQGETQYF. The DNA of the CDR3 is TGTGCCAGCAGAAACCCGCCCGGGACACAGGGGGAGACCCAGTACTTC.

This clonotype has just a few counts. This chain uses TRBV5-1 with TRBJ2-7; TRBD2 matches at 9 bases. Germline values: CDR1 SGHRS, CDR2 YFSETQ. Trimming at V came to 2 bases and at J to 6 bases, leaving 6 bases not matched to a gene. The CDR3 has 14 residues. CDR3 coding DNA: TGCGCCAGCAGCTTCGCGGGAGGGGCCTCCGAGCAGTACTTC. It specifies CASSFAGGASEQYF.

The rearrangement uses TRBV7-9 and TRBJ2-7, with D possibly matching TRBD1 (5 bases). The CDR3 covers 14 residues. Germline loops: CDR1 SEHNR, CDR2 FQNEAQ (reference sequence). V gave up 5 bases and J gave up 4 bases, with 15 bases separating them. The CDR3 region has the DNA TGTGCCAGCAGCCCGCGCGGAAAGGGGTACGAGCAGTACTTC. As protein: CASSPRGKGYEQYF.

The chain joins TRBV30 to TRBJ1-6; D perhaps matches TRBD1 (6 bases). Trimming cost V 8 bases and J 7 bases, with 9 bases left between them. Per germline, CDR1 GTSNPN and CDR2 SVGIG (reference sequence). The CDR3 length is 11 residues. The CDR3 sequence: CALGQNSPLHF. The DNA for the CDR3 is TGTGCCCTAGGACAGAATTCACCCCTCCACTTT. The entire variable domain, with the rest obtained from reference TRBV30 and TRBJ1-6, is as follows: SQTIHQWPATLVQPVGSPLSLECTVEGTSNPNLYWYRQAAGRGLQLLFYSVGIGQISSEVPQNLSASRPQDRQFILSSKKLLLSDSGFYLCALGQNSPLHFGNGTRLTVT.

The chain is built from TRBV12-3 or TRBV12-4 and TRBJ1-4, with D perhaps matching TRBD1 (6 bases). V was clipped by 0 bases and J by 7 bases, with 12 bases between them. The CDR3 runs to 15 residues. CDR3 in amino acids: CASSLAGGGSEKLFF. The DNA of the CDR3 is TGTGCCAGCAGTTTAGCTGGAGGGGGTAGTGAAAAACTGTTTTTT.

The DNA for the CDR3 is TGTGCCACCGTGAGGGACAGGGACGCCTACGAGCAGTACTTC. This gives the protein CATVRDRDAYEQYF. The chain recombines TRBV28 with TRBJ2-7, with 9 nucleotides matching TRBD1. V was clipped by 10 bases and J by 2 bases; unmatched bases: 9. Looked up from germline, CDR1 is MDHEN and CDR2 is SYDVKM. This CDR3 has 14 residues.

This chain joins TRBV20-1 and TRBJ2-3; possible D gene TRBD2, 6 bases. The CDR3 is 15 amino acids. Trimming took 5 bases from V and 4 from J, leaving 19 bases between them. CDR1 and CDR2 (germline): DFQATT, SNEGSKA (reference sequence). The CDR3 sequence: CSAQLGAGTADTQYF. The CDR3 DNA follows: TGCAGTGCTCAACTCGGCGCGGGGACCGCAGATACGCAGTATTTT.

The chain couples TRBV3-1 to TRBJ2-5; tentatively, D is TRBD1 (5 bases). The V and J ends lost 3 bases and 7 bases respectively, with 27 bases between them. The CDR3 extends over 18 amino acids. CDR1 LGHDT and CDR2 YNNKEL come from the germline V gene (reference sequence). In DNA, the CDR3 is TGTGCCAGCAGCCAGCCCACGGACAAACAGATTCCTGACGGGACCCAGTACTTC. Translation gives CASSQPTDKQIPDGTQYF.

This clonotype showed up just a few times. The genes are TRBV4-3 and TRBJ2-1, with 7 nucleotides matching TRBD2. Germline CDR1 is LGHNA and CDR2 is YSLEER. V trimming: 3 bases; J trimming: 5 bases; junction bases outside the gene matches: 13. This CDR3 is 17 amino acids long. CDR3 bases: TGCGCCAGCAGCCATGTCCTGAGGGCTAGCGGTGACAATGAGCAGTTCTTC. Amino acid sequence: CASSHVLRASGDNEQFF.

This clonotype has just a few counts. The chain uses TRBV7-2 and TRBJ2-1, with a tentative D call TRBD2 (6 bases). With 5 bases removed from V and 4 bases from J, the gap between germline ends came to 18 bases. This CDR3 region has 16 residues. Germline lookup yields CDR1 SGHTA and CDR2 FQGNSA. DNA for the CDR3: TGTGCCAGCAGCCGAGACTTCCTAGCGAATTACAATGAGCAGTTCTTC. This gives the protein CASSRDFLANYNEQFF.

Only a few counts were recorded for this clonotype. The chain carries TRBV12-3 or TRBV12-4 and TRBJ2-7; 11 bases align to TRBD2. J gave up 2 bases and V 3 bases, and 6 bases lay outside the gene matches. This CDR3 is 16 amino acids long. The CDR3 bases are TGTGCCAGCAGTTTGGTAGCGGGAGGGCCCCCCTACGAGCAGTACTTC. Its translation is CASSLVAGGPPYEQYF.

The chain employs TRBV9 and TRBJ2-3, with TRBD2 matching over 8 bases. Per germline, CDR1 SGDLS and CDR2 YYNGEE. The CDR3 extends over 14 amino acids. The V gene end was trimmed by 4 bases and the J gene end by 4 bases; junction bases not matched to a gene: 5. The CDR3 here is CASSKGTSSDTQYF. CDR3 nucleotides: TGTGCCAGCAGCAAAGGGACTAGTTCAGATACGCAGTATTTT.

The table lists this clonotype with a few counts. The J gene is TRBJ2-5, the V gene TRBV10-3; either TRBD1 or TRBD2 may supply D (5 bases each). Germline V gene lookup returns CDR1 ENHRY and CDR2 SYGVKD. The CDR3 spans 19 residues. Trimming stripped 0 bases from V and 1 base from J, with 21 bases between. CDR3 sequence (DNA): TGTGCCATCAGTGAGTCGTTCGCAGGGAGAGTATCCACCCAAGAGACCCAGTACTTC. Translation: CAISESFAGRVSTQETQYF.

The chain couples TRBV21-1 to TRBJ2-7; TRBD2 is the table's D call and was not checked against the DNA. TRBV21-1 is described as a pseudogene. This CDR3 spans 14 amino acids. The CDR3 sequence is CASSNRDLSYEQYF. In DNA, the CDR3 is TGTGCCAGCAGCAACCGGGACTTGAGCTACGAGCAGTACTTC.

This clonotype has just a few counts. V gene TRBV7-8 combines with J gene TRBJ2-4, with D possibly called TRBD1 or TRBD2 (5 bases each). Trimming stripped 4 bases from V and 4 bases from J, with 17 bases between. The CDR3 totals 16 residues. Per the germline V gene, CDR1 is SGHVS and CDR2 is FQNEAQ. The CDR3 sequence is CASSYGSGTVKNIQYF. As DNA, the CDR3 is TGTGCCAGCAGCTATGGATCCGGGACGGTGAAAAACATTCAGTACTTC.

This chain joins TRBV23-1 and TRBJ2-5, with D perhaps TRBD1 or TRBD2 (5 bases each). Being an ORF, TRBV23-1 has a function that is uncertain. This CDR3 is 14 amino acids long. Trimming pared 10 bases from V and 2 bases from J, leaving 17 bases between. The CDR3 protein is CATHGRDGQETQYF. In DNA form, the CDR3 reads TGCGCCACCCACGGTCGGGACGGACAAGAGACCCAGTACTTC.

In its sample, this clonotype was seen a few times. The CDR3 loop is CASRASGRASNEQFF. As DNA, the CDR3 is TGTGCCAGCAGGGCAAGCGGGAGGGCCTCCAATGAGCAGTTCTTC. The rearrangement links TRBV12-3 or TRBV12-4 to TRBJ2-1; TRBD2 matches 10 bases. This CDR3 is 15 amino acids long. Trimming removed 6 bases from V and 6 bases from J; junction bases left unmatched: 8.

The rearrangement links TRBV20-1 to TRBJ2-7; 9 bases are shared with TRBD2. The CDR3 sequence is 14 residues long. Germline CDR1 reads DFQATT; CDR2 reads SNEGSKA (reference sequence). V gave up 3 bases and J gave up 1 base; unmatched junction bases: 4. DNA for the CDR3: TGCAGTGCTAGCATTCTAGCGGGATCCTACGAGCAGTACTTC. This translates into CSASILAGSYEQYF.

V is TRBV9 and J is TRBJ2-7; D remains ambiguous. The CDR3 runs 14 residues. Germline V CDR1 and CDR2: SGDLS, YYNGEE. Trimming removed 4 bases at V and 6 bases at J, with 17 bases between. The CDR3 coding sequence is TGTGCCAGCAGCCTCATGAGTGATCGGGTCGAGCAGTACTTC. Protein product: CASSLMSDRVEQYF.

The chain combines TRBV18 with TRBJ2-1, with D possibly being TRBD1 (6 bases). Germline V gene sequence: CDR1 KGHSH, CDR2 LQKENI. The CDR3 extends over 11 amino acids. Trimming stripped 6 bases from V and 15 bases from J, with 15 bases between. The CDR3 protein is CASSLDRNPFF. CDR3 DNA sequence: TGTGCCAGCTCTCTCGACAGGAATCCGTTCTTC.

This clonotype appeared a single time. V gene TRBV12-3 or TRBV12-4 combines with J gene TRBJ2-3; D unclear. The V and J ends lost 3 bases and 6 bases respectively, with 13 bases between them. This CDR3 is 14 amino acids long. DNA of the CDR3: TGTGCCAGCAGTTTGCAAAGTTCTAGGGATACGCAGTATTTT. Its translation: CASSLQSSRDTQYF.

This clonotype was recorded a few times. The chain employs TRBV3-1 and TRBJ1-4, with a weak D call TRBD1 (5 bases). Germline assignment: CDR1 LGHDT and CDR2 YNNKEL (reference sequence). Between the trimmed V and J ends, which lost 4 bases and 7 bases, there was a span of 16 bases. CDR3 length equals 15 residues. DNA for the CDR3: TGTGCCAGCAGCCTTCCGGGACTTGATAGTGAAAAACTGTTTTTT. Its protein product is CASSLPGLDSEKLFF.